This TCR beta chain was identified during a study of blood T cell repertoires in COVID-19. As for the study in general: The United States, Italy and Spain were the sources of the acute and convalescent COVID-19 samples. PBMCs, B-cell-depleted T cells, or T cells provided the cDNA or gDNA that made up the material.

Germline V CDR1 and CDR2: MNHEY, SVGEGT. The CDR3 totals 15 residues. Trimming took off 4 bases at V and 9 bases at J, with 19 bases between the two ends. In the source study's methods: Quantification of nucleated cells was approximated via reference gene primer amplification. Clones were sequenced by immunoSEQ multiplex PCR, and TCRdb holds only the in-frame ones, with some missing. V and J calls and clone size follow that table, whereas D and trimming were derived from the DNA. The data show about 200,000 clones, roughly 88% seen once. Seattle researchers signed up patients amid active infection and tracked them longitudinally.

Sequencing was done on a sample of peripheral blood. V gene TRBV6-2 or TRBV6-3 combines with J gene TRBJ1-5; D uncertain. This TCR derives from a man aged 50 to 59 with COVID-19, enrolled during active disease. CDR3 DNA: TGTGCCAGCAGTTCGTGGGAGACTGCCCTACCGCCCCAGCATTTT. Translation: CASSSWETALPPQHF.